These 17 T cell receptor beta chains were all obtained from the same sample, sequenced in a study of blood T cell repertoires in COVID-19. The table came from immunoSEQ multiplex PCR; TCRdb's copy has only in-frame clones and leaves some out. This sample has tens of thousands of clones, with 86% found just once. Sequenced input: peripheral blood. The receptors here all came from a man older than 75 with active COVID-19.

The chain is built from TRBV9 and TRBJ1-6; D remains unclear. The germline gives CDR1 SGDLS, CDR2 YYNGEE. This CDR3 is 13 amino acids long. Trimming took off 0 bases at V and 8 bases at J, with 6 bases between the two ends. The CDR3 protein is CASSVVIDSPLHF. The DNA for the CDR3 is TGTGCCAGCAGCGTAGTAATCGATTCACCCCTCCACTTT.

The chain couples TRBV7-2 to TRBJ2-5; the D gene is possibly TRBD2 (5 bases). The CDR3 contains 14 residues. CDR1 and CDR2 from the germline V gene are SGHTA and FQGNSA. The V and J ends lost 5 bases and 5 bases respectively, with 15 bases between them. The CDR3 sequence: CASSRGLVGETQYF. In DNA, the CDR3 is TGTGCCAGCAGCCGTGGACTGGTCGGTGAGACCCAGTACTTC.

The V gene is TRBV21-1, the J gene TRBJ1-1; TRBD1, the D gene given by the table, was not confirmed from the DNA. TRBV21-1 is deemed a pseudogene. The CDR3 length is 17 residues. The chain's CDR3 is CASSTQKKGHRNTEAFF. Here the CDR3 DNA reads TGTGCCAGCAGCACTCAAAAAAAAGGACACCGGAACACTGAAGCTTTCTTT.

The rearrangement joins TRBV30 to TRBJ1-3; 7 positions match TRBD1. Losses at the gene ends were 6 bases for V and 0 bases for J; bases not matched to a gene: 5. The CDR3 totals 14 residues. Germline CDR1 GTSNPN, CDR2 SVGIG (reference sequence). CDR3 protein: CACDRAYSGNTIYF. CDR3 DNA: TGTGCCTGTGACAGGGCTTACTCTGGAAACACCATATATTTT.

J is TRBJ2-2 and V is TRBV11-2; 12 positions match TRBD2. Looked up from germline, CDR1 is SGHAT and CDR2 is FQNNGV. Trimming at V came to 0 bases and at J to 0 bases, leaving 8 bases not matched to a gene. The CDR3 totals 20 residues. CDR3 nucleotides: TGTGCCAGCAGCTTAGAAGTATTACTAGCGGGAGGTCCGAACACCGGGGAGCTGTTTTTT. Translating it yields CASSLEVLLAGGPNTGELFF.

The chain uses TRBV11-2 and TRBJ1-1, with D possibly being TRBD1 (5 bases). The CDR3 contains 14 residues. From germline, CDR1 is SGHAT and CDR2 FQNNGV. The V and J ends lost 3 bases and 2 bases respectively, with 10 bases between them. Written as DNA, the CDR3 is TGTGCCAGCAGCTTGCAGACAGCCAACACTGAAGCTTTCTTT. This sequence encodes CASSLQTANTEAFF.

This chain links TRBV9 with TRBJ2-1; D gene uncertain. The ends were cut back, 2 bases at V and 5 bases at J, with 11 bases in the middle. The CDR3 spans 14 residues. The germline V gene has CDR1 SGDLS and CDR2 YYNGEE. The CDR3 region has the DNA TGTGCCAGCAGCGTTGAGCCAAGTAACAATGAGCAGTTCTTC. Amino acids: CASSVEPSNNEQFF.

The chain uses TRBV12-3 or TRBV12-4 and TRBJ1-5; the D gene is possibly TRBD1 (6 bases). The germline V and J ends were trimmed by 6 bases and 4 bases, with 10 bases remaining between them. This CDR3 has 13 residues. The CDR3 nucleotides are TGTGCCAGCAGGCCGGACAGTAATCAGCCCCAGCATTTT. Amino acids: CASRPDSNQPQHF.

The chain couples TRBV21-1 to TRBJ2-7; the table assigns TRBD1, which was not confirmed against the DNA. TRBV21-1 is a documented pseudogene. The CDR3 consists of 21 residues. CDR3 nucleotide sequence: TGTGCCAGCAGCAAAGGAAGCCGGGACAGGGGTGGCGCGGGAGGCTTCTACGAGCAGTACTTC. This gives the protein CASSKGSRDRGGAGGFYEQYF.

The gene calls are TRBV25-1 and TRBJ1-5, with 9 bases fitting TRBD1. CDR3 size: 15 residues. Trimming removed 8 bases from V and 5 bases from J; junction bases left unmatched: 10. The germline V gene encodes CDR1 MGHDK and CDR2 SYGVNS. The CDR3, as DNA: TGTGCCAGCGCCGGGACAGGGACATACGATCAGCCCCAGCATTTT. Its translation is CASAGTGTYDQPQHF. The complete variable domain, with remaining parts taken from reference TRBV25-1 and TRBJ1-5, reads EADIYQTPRYLVIGTGKKITLECSQTMGHDKMYWYQQDPGMELHLIHYSYGVNSTEKGDLSSESTVSRIRTEHFPLTLESARPSHTSQYLCASAGTGTYDQPQHFGDGTRLSIL.

V usage is TRBV30 and J usage is TRBJ1-1, with 7 bases fitting TRBD1. J lost 8 bases, V lost 0 bases, and 6 bases had no gene match. Looked up from germline, CDR1 is GTSNPN and CDR2 is SVGIG (reference sequence). The CDR3 consists of 13 residues. This CDR3 is CAWSVRTGVEAFF. The CDR3 DNA reads TGTGCCTGGAGTGTACGAACAGGGGTAGAAGCTTTCTTT.

This clone was detected only a few times. V is TRBV25-1 and J is TRBJ2-1, with TRBD2 identical over 14 bases. Germline loops: CDR1 MGHDK, CDR2 SYGVNS. This CDR3 has 16 amino acids. The junction had 7 bases not matched to a gene; V was cut back by 5 bases and J by 7 bases. The CDR3 loop is CASSRLAGGPVNEQFF. The CDR3 bases are TGTGCCAGCAGTCGACTAGCGGGAGGGCCAGTGAATGAGCAGTTCTTC.

Of note for this clone: The same CDR3 arises from other DNA sequences in this sample as well. The rearrangement joins TRBV5-1 to TRBJ1-3; perhaps TRBD1 as D (5 bases). Per the germline V gene, CDR1 is SGHRS and CDR2 is YFSETQ. CDR3 length equals 14 residues. V was shortened by 2 bases and J by 0 bases, with 6 bases between the two germline ends. CDR3 loop: CASSLGDSGNTIYF. The CDR3 nucleotides are TGCGCCAGCAGCTTAGGGGACTCTGGAAACACCATATATTTT.

This clone appeared once. The J gene is TRBJ2-3, the V gene TRBV19; the match to TRBD1 covers 8 bases. J lost 8 bases, V lost 4 bases, and 8 bases had no gene match. The CDR3 length is 14 residues. Germline-derived CDR1 and CDR2 are LNHDA and SQIVND (reference sequence). The DNA for the CDR3 is TGTGCCAGTAGTACCCAGGGGGCTGGAGTTACGCAGTATTTT. This codes for CASSTQGAGVTQYF.

J is TRBJ2-7 and V is TRBV27, with a possible D match to TRBD1 (6 bases). Germline V gene lookup returns CDR1 MNHEY and CDR2 SMNVEV (reference sequence). This CDR3 is 13 amino acids long. The V gene lost 4 bases and the J gene lost 7 bases, with 14 bases spanning the gap. DNA for the CDR3: TGTGCCAGCAGTTATGGAACAGGGCTTGAGCAGTACTTC. Its translation: CASSYGTGLEQYF.

The chain couples TRBV21-1 to TRBJ2-1; the table gives TRBD2 as D, unverified against the DNA. TRBV21-1 is a pseudogene segment. CDR3 length: 19 residues. The CDR3 DNA follows: TGTGCCAGCAGCGCGGGACTAGCGGGAGAGGCGGGCTCCTACAATGAGCAGTTCTTC. Protein: CASSAGLAGEAGSYNEQFF.

This chain joins TRBV7-2 and TRBJ1-1; a possible D gene is TRBD1 (5 bases). Germline V gene lookup returns CDR1 SGHTA and CDR2 FQGNSA. The CDR3 length is 13 residues. V was trimmed by 5 bases and J by 0 bases, leaving 7 bases between them. CDR3 amino acids: CASSMTVNTEAFF. CDR3 coding DNA: TGTGCCAGCAGCATGACAGTGAACACTGAAGCTTTCTTT.